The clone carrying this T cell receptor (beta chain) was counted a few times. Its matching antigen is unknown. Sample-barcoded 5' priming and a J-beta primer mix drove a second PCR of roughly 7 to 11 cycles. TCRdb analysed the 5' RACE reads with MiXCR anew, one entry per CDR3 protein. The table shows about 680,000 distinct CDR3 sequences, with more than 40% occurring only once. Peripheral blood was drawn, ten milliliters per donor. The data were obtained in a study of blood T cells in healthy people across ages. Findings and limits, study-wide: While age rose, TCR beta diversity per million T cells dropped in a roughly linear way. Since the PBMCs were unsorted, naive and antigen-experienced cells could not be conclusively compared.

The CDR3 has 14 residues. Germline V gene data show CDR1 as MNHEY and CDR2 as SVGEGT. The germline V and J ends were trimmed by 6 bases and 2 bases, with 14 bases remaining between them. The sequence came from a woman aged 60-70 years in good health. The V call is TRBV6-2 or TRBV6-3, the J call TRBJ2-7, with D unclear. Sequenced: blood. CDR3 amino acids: CASRIHQKAYEQYF. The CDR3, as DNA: TGTGCCAGCAGGATTCACCAGAAGGCCTACGAGCAGTACTTC.